The rows below give T cell receptor beta chains drawn from one sample of a study of identical twins. TCRdb used MiXCR to reprocess the 5' RACE reads, holding one entry per CDR3 protein. Here the sample spans about 690,000 distinct CDR3 sequences, less than 7% being singletons. What was sequenced was naive T cells sorted from blood. These receptors were obtained from a man younger than 35 in good health. Both conserved end residues are part of each CDR3. The D gene is left open where the match is weak. A clone size is listed for some rows: how often the clone was seen (once, few, many), or a class if it is expanded.

clone size	D gene	V gene	J gene	CDR3 protein	CDR3 DNA
few	TRBD1	TRBV12-3/TRBV12-4	TRBJ2-7	CASSRYRGEQYF	TGTGCCAGCAGTAGATACAGGGGCGAGCAGTACTTC
many	.	TRBV27	TRBJ1-6	CASSLEARRNSPLHF	TGTGCCAGCAGTTTGGAAGCTCGGCGTAATTCACCCCTCCACTTT
many	TRBD2	TRBV4-1	TRBJ2-1	CASSRQLANSYNEQFF	TGCGCCAGCAGCCGGCAACTAGCGAATTCCTACAATGAGCAGTTCTTC
many	TRBD2	TRBV4-1	TRBJ2-5	CASSQNPGAGGRETQYF	TGCGCCAGCAGCCAGAATCCTGGGGCGGGAGGGCGTGAGACCCAGTACTTC
.	TRBD2	TRBV10-3	TRBJ2-1	CAISESRTGAGNEQFF	TGTGCCATCAGTGAGTCGCGAACGGGAGCGGGGAATGAGCAGTTCTTC
many	TRBD2	TRBV5-6	TRBJ2-3	CASSPGTNTDTQYF	TGTGCCAGCAGCCCCGGGACTAACACAGATACGCAGTATTTT
many	TRBD2	TRBV5-1	TRBJ2-4	CASSLPSGRKNIQYF	TGCGCCAGCAGCTTGCCTAGCGGGAGAAAAAACATTCAGTACTTC
few	TRBD2	TRBV3-1	TRBJ2-1	CASSRKRGPYNEQFF	TGTGCCAGCAGTCGTAAGCGGGGGCCGTACAATGAGCAGTTCTTC
.	.	TRBV27	TRBJ2-4	CASSFIPPNFQYF	TGTGCCAGCAGTTTTATCCCACCTAACTTTCAGTACTTC
many	.	TRBV12-3/TRBV12-4	TRBJ2-6	CASTLGANVLTF	TGTGCCAGCACCCTTGGGGCCAACGTCCTGACTTTC
many	.	TRBV12-3/TRBV12-4	TRBJ2-7	CASGRDTAYEQYF	TGTGCCAGCGGCAGGGACACAGCCTACGAGCAGTACTTC
many	.	TRBV5-1	TRBJ1-5	CASSPGLQVGNQPQHF	TGCGCCAGCAGCCCTGGACTACAGGTTGGCAATCAGCCCCAGCATTTT
few	.	TRBV20-1	TRBJ2-3	CSARAGGLARGTDTQYF	TGCAGTGCTAGAGCCGGCGGGCTAGCACGGGGCACAGATACGCAGTATTTT
.	TRBD1	TRBV7-2	TRBJ1-2	CASSLQGALAYGYTF	TGTGCCAGCAGCCTTCAGGGGGCGCTGGCCTATGGCTACACCTTC
many	.	TRBV19	TRBJ2-5	CASSIEGETQYF	TGTGCCAGTAGTATTGAGGGAGAGACCCAGTACTTC
many	.	TRBV6-1	TRBJ2-1	CASRTAWDNEQFF	TGTGCCAGCAGGACTGCTTGGGATAATGAGCAGTTCTTC
many	TRBD1	TRBV7-8	TRBJ2-5	CASSPFGQGGETQYF	TGTGCCAGCAGCCCCTTCGGACAGGGCGGGGAGACCCAGTACTTC
many	.	TRBV12-3/TRBV12-4	TRBJ1-5	CASSPARDQPQHF	TGTGCCAGCAGCCCTGCCAGGGACCAGCCCCAGCATTTT
few	TRBD1	TRBV12-3/TRBV12-4	TRBJ2-1	CASSPIVPGQRTTMFNEQFF	TGTGCCAGCAGTCCAATAGTCCCGGGACAGCGAACTACGATGTTCAATGAGCAGTTCTTC
few	.	TRBV2	TRBJ2-1	CASSDIWGSSYNEQFF	TGTGCCAGCAGTGATATATGGGGTAGCTCCTACAATGAGCAGTTCTTC
many	.	TRBV24-1	TRBJ1-3	CATSDFARGGNTIYF	TGTGCCACCAGTGATTTTGCCAGGGGAGGAAACACCATATATTTT
many	.	TRBV29-1	TRBJ2-2	CSCSVPTGELFF	TGCAGTTGTAGCGTTCCTACCGGGGAGCTGTTTTTT
many	.	TRBV7-2	TRBJ2-3	CASSSTTRTDTQYF	TGTGCCAGCAGCTCGACGACAAGAACAGATACGCAGTATTTT
.	TRBD2	TRBV4-2	TRBJ2-7	CASSQEASGSYEQYF	TGTGCCAGCAGCCAAGAGGCTAGCGGGAGCTACGAGCAGTACTTC
.	.	TRBV20-1	TRBJ1-5	CSAARGHSNQPQHF	TGCAGTGCTGCAAGGGGTCATAGCAATCAGCCCCAGCATTTT
many	.	TRBV6-1	TRBJ1-2	CATSPQGPSGYTF	TGTGCCACCAGCCCCCAGGGGCCTTCTGGCTACACCTTC